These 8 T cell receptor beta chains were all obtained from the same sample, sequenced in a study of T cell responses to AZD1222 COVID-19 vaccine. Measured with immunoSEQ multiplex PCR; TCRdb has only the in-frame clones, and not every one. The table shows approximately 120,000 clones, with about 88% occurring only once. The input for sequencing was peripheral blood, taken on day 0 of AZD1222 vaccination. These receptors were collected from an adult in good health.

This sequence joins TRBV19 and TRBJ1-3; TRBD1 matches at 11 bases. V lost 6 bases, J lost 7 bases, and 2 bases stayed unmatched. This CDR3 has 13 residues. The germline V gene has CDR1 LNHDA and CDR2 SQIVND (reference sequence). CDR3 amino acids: CASSGDRGNTIYF. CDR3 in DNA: TGTGCCAGTAGCGGGGACAGGGGGAACACCATATATTTT. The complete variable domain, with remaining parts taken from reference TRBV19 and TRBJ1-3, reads DGGITQSPKYLFRKEGQNVTLSCEQNLNHDAMYWYRQDPGQGLRLIYYSQIVNDFQKGDIAEGYSVSREKKESFPLTVTSAQKNPTAFYLCASSGDRGNTIYFGEGSWLTVV.

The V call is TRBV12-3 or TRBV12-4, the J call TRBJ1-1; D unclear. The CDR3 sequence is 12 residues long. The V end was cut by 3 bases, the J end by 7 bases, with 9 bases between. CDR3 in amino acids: CASSFGHGEAFF. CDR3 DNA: TGTGCCAGCAGTTTCGGGCATGGTGAAGCTTTCTTT.

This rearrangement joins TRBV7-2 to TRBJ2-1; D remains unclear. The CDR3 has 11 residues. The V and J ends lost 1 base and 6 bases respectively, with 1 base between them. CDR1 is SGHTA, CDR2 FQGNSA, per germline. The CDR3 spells CASSLGNEQFF. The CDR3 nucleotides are TGTGCCAGCAGCTTAGGCAATGAGCAGTTCTTC.

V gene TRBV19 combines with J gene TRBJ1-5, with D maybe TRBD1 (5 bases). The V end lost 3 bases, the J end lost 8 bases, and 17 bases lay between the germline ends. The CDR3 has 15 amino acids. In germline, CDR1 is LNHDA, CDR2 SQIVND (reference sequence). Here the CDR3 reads CASSMTLREVEPQHF. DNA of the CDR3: TGTGCCAGTAGTATGACGCTCAGGGAGGTTGAGCCCCAGCATTTT. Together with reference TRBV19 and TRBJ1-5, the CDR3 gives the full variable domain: DGGITQSPKYLFRKEGQNVTLSCEQNLNHDAMYWYRQDPGQGLRLIYYSQIVNDFQKGDIAEGYSVSREKKESFPLTVTSAQKNPTAFYLCASSMTLREVEPQHFGDGTRLSIL.

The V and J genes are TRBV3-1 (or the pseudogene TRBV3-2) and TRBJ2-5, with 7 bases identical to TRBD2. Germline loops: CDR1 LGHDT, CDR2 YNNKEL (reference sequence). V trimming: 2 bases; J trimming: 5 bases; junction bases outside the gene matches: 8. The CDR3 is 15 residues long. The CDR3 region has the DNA TGTGCCAGCAGCCAATATACCGGGACTAAGGAGACCCAGTACTTC. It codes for CASSQYTGTKETQYF.

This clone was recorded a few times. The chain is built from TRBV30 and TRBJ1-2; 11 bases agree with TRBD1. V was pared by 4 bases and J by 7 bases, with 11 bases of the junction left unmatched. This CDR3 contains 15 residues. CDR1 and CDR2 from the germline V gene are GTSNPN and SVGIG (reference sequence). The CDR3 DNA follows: TGTGCCTGGAAAAGGGACAGGGGGGTGCGTGGTGGCTACACCTTC. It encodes CAWKRDRGVRGGYTF.

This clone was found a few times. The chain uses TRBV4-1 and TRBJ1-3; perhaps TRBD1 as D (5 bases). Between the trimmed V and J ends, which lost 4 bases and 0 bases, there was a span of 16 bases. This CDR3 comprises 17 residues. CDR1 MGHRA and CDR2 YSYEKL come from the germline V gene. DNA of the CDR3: TGCGCCAGCAGCCGCGGGGGTTTGGTGATCTCTGGAAACACCATATATTTT. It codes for CASSRGGLVISGNTIYF.

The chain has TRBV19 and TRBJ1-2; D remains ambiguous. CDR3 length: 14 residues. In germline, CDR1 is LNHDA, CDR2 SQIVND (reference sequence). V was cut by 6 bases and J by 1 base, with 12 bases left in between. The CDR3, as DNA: TGTGCCAGTAGACCTCAGACCGATAACTATGGCTACACCTTC. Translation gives CASRPQTDNYGYTF.